This TCR beta chain was retrieved from a study of cytomegalovirus exposure and HLA in healthy donors. Study-level results: A later analysis reportedly found fewer N-insertions in an Asian-associated ancestry cluster than the approximately 730-donor mean.

With regard to this clone: Its antigen is unidentified.

A multiplex PCR was run with 60 Vbeta primers and 13 Jbeta primers. This table comes from immunoSEQ multiplex PCR, and its TCRdb copy is limited to in-frame clones, with some not included. The sample holds around 100,000 clones, around three quarters seen once. This receptor was taken from a woman aged 18-35 years in good health and CMV-seropositive. Sequences were obtained from PBMCs.

CDR3 coding DNA: TGTGCCAGCAGCTATCCGGGACTAGCCTTGCAAGAGACCCAGTACTTC. Translation: CASSYPGLALQETQYF. The rearrangement links TRBV13 to TRBJ2-5; TRBD2 agrees at 9 bases. J was trimmed by 2 bases and V by 4 bases; bases with no gene match: 8. This CDR3 spans 16 amino acids. CDR1 and CDR2 (germline): PRHDT, FYEKMQ (reference sequence).